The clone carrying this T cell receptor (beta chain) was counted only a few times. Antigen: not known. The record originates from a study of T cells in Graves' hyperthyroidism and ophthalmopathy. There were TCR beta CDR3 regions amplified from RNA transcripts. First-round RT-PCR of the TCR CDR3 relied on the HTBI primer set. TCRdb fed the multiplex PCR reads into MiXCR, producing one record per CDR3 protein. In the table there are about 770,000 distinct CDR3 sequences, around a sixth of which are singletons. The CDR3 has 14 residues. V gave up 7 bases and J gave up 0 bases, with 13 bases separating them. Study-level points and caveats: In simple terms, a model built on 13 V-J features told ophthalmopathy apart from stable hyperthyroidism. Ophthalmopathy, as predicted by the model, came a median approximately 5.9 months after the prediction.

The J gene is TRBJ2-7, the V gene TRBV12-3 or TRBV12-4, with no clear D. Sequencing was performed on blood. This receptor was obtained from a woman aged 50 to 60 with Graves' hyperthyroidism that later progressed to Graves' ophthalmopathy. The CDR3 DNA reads TGTGCCAGCACCTTGGGCCTGGACTCCTACGAGCAGTACTTC. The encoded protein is CASTLGLDSYEQYF.